This T cell receptor beta chain originates from a study of T cells in Graves' hyperthyroidism and ophthalmopathy. Study overall: Peripheral blood was obtained at initial diagnosis, preceding any treatment.

CDR1 and CDR2 (germline): MNHEY, SVGEGT. The V end lost 5 bases, the J end lost 8 bases, and 10 bases lay between the germline ends. There are 11 residues in the CDR3. Patients aged 18 to 65 with hyperthyroidism were newly diagnosed, with duration under 2 months. In its sample, this clonotype was seen many times. It was RNA transcripts that yielded the amplified TCR beta CDR3 regions. HTBI primers were employed in a first-round RT-PCR of the TCR CDR3. Each CDR3 protein gets one entry after TCRdb re-called the multiplex PCR reads with MiXCR. The sample lists around 690,000 distinct CDR3 sequences; approximately 15% were seen once.

Material: blood. This receptor was taken from a man over 45 with Graves' hyperthyroidism. The V and J genes are TRBV6-2 or TRBV6-3 and TRBJ2-7; no firm D call. CDR3 amino acids: CASSPYEKQYF. Written as DNA, the CDR3 is TGTGCCAGCAGTCCATACGAGAAGCAGTACTTC.